The following is a T cell receptor beta chain sequence with its context. What it binds is not known. This entry is derived from a study of T cell responses to AZD1222 COVID-19 vaccine. This table comes from immunoSEQ multiplex PCR, and its TCRdb copy is limited to in-frame clones, with some not included. The table shows 170,000 or so clones, with over 80% occurring only once. Study-wide results and limits: Unmutated variant regions reportedly attract nearly half of all spike-specific TCRs. CD4 TCRs covered the whole spike, strongest at regions 160-218 and 743-854. In a largely white British group with more females than males, clonal diversity was possibly underestimated.

Deletions cut 2 bases from V and 8 bases from J, with 11 bases between. The CDR3 is 13 residues long. CDR1 is KGHDR and CDR2 is SFDVKD in the germline V gene. The sample was peripheral blood, taken 28 days after the second dose of the MenACWY control vaccine. This TCR was recovered from an adult who received the MenACWY meningococcal vaccine as a control. V is TRBV24-1 and J is TRBJ1-2; D ambiguous. The CDR3 protein is CATSDSRRGGYTF. The CDR3 bases are TGTGCCACCAGTGATTCGCGTCGAGGAGGCTACACCTTC.